This T cell receptor beta chain was obtained from a study of cytomegalovirus exposure and HLA in healthy donors. PCR was performed using 60 Vbeta and 13 Jbeta primers. The table came from immunoSEQ multiplex PCR; TCRdb's copy has only in-frame clones and leaves some out. This sample has about 120,000 clones, with approximately 76% found just once. V lost 2 bases and J lost 6, with 18 bases in between. From germline, CDR1 is LNHNV and CDR2 YYDKDF (reference sequence). The CDR3 length is 16 residues. In its sample, this clone was seen a few times. Sequences were obtained from PBMCs. The J gene is TRBJ2-3, the V gene TRBV15; tentatively, D is TRBD2 (5 bases). This receptor was taken from a man aged 45-65 years in good health and CMV-seropositive. The CDR3 reads CATSRSLSTGEDTQYF. CDR3 coding DNA: TGTGCCACCAGCAGATCCCTGAGTACCGGGGAGGATACGCAGTATTTT.